The 27 T cell receptor beta chains in this list originate from one sample, sequenced in a study of control samples from healthy donors and cancer patients. Produced via immunoSEQ multiplex PCR; TCRdb's table is partial and in-frame only. The sample lists 90,000 or so clones, roughly 84% occurring once. The sequenced sample was PBMCs. All receptors derive from a man in his 70s with lung cancer.

This chain uses TRBV19 with TRBJ1-2; unclear D gene. Germline V gene data show CDR1 as LNHDA and CDR2 as SQIVND (reference sequence). Between the trimmed V and J ends, which lost 3 bases and 9 bases, there was a span of 23 bases. CDR3 size: 16 residues. CDR3 sequence: CASSIGRITATESYTF. The CDR3 nucleotides are TGTGCCAGTAGTATCGGCAGGATCACCGCAACGGAAAGCTACACCTTC. Using reference TRBV19 and TRBJ1-2 for the parts outside the CDR3, the full variable domain is DGGITQSPKYLFRKEGQNVTLSCEQNLNHDAMYWYRQDPGQGLRLIYYSQIVNDFQKGDIAEGYSVSREKKESFPLTVTSAQKNPTAFYLCASSIGRITATESYTFGSGTRLTVV.

This chain connects TRBV7-9 to TRBJ2-7; tentative D call: TRBD1 (5 bases). Per the germline V gene, CDR1 is SEHNR and CDR2 is FQNEAQ (reference sequence). The CDR3 consists of 14 residues. Trimming removed 6 bases from V and 5 bases from J, with 17 bases in between. The CDR3 protein is CASRSQGIAHEQYF. CDR3 DNA: TGTGCCAGCAGGTCCCAGGGTATTGCCCACGAGCAGTACTTC.

J is TRBJ2-7 and V is TRBV5-1; 14 bases agree with TRBD2. Germline V lookup: CDR1 SGHRS, CDR2 YFSETQ. The ends lost 0 bases at V and 11 bases at J; junction bases unmatched: 10. The CDR3 loop spans 16 amino acids. This chain's CDR3 is CASSLDPGLAGEVEYF. The CDR3 region has the DNA TGCGCCAGCAGCTTGGATCCGGGACTAGCGGGGGAGGTGGAGTACTTC.

This chain uses TRBV7-3 with TRBJ1-2; D gene ambiguous. There are 13 residues in the CDR3. V was trimmed by 2 bases and J by 2 bases, leaving 6 bases between them. Germline CDR1 SGHTA, CDR2 FQGTGA. CDR3 amino acids: CASSLEANYGYTF. In DNA, the CDR3 is TGTGCCAGCAGCTTAGAGGCGAACTATGGCTACACCTTC. The complete variable domain, with remaining parts taken from reference TRBV7-3 and TRBJ1-2, reads GAGVSQTPSNKVTEKGKYVELRCDPISGHTALYWYRQSLGQGPEFLIYFQGTGAADDSGLPNDRFFAVRPEGSVSTLKIQRTERGDSAVYLCASSLEANYGYTFGSGTRLTVV.

This clone was counted once. This chain connects TRBV5-1 to TRBJ2-3, with no clear D. The CDR3 runs 14 residues. Germline CDR1 reads SGHRS; CDR2 reads YFSETQ. V was clipped by 4 bases and J by 1 base, with 10 bases between them. The CDR3, as DNA: TGCGCCAGCAGCCGGACGACTCGCACAGATACGCAGTATTTT. It translates to CASSRTTRTDTQYF.

The chain employs TRBV27 and TRBJ1-5; 9 nucleotides align to TRBD1. V dropped 4 bases and J dropped 8; count of bases not matched to a gene: 12. Germline V gene lookup returns CDR1 MNHEY and CDR2 SMNVEV (reference sequence). The CDR3 has 16 residues. The DNA of the CDR3 is TGTGCCAGCAGTTGCTTCCTAACAGGGGGCAGAAAGCCCCAGCATTTT. This sequence encodes CASSCFLTGGRKPQHF.

The gene calls are TRBV27 and TRBJ1-6, with 9 nucleotides matching TRBD1. Germline CDR1 is MNHEY and CDR2 is SMNVEV (reference sequence). V gave up 2 bases and J gave up 9 bases; unmatched junction bases: 5. CDR3 size: 15 residues. The CDR3 protein is CASSLAGTGSSPLHF. The CDR3 bases are TGTGCCAGCAGTTTAGCCGGGACAGGGTCTTCACCCCTCCACTTT.

The chain has TRBV12-3 or TRBV12-4 and TRBJ2-3; a possible D gene is TRBD2 (5 bases). With 4 bases removed from V and 9 bases from J, the gap between germline ends came to 8 bases. CDR3 length: 11 residues. CDR3 DNA: TGTGCCAGCAGTTCCAGCGGAACGCAGTATTTT. This encodes CASSSSGTQYF.

The V gene is TRBV6-5, the J gene TRBJ2-2; D may match TRBD1 or TRBD2 (5 bases each). Germline V gives CDR1 MNHEY, CDR2 SVGAGI. This CDR3 contains 15 residues. V gave up 2 bases and J gave up 0 bases, with 7 bases separating them. In DNA, the CDR3 is TGTGCCAGCAGTTACGAGGGGCCGAACACCGGGGAGCTGTTTTTT. Translating gives CASSYEGPNTGELFF.

For the CDR3, the DNA is TGTGCCAGCAGTGTTCTGAGTCAGCCCCAGCATTTT. It encodes CASSVLSQPQHF. The chain has TRBV2 and TRBJ1-5; D is unresolved. Germline V gene sequence: CDR1 SNHLY, CDR2 FYNNEI. This CDR3 contains 12 residues. The ends were cut back, 4 bases at V and 6 bases at J, with 7 bases in the middle.

This chain uses TRBV19 with TRBJ1-2, with 9 bases matching TRBD1. Trimming at V came to 2 bases and at J to 8 bases, leaving 15 bases not matched to a gene. The germline V gene encodes CDR1 LNHDA and CDR2 SQIVND (reference sequence). The CDR3 spans 17 residues. CDR3: CASSINPSRGQGGGYTF. The DNA for the CDR3 is TGTGCCAGTAGTATAAATCCCTCGCGGGGACAGGGAGGAGGCTACACCTTC. Filled out from reference TRBV19 and TRBJ1-2, the complete variable domain reads DGGITQSPKYLFRKEGQNVTLSCEQNLNHDAMYWYRQDPGQGLRLIYYSQIVNDFQKGDIAEGYSVSREKKESFPLTVTSAQKNPTAFYLCASSINPSRGQGGGYTFGSGTRLTVV.

The V call is TRBV4-1, the J call TRBJ2-7, with a possible D match to TRBD1 (6 bases). CDR3 length: 12 amino acids. V dropped 2 bases and J dropped 4 bases, with 6 bases sitting between them. Germline V lookup: CDR1 MGHRA, CDR2 YSYEKL. CDR3 bases: TGCGCCAGCAGCCAAACAGGGTACGAGCAGTACTTC. It yields the protein CASSQTGYEQYF.

The V and J genes are TRBV5-5 and TRBJ1-4; D is unresolved. Trimming left V 0 bases short and J 5 bases short, with 11 bases between. Germline-derived CDR1 and CDR2 are SGHKS and YYEKEE (reference sequence). The CDR3 covers 15 residues. CDR3 nucleotides: TGTGCCAGCAGCTTGGGAGCAGCCCTCAATGAAAAACTGTTTTTT. Protein product: CASSLGAALNEKLFF. The full variable domain, its missing parts supplied by reference TRBV5-5 and TRBJ1-4, is DAGVTQSPTHLIKTRGQQVTLRCSPISGHKSVSWYQQVLGQGPQFIFQYYEKEERGRGNFPDRFSARQFPNYSSELNVNALLLGDSALYLCASSLGAALNEKLFFGSGTQLSVL.

The chain combines TRBV15 with TRBJ1-5; D possibly corresponds to TRBD1 (6 bases). The CDR3 extends over 19 amino acids. Trimming took off 9 bases at V and 1 base at J, with 28 bases between the two ends. Germline loops: CDR1 LNHNV, CDR2 YYDKDF (reference sequence). CDR3 in DNA: TGTGCCACGGGTCGAGTGGGGGCAGGGATGGTCAGGAGCAATCAGCCCCAGCATTTT. This encodes CATGRVGAGMVRSNQPQHF.

The chain couples TRBV3-1 (or the pseudogene TRBV3-2) to TRBJ1-5; 11 positions match TRBD1. CDR1 LGHDT and CDR2 YNNKEL come from the germline V gene (reference sequence). The CDR3 totals 16 residues. The ends lost 5 bases at V and 7 bases at J; junction bases unmatched: 10. The CDR3 protein is CASSSGTGGSRQPQHF. CDR3 sequence (DNA): TGTGCCAGCAGCTCCGGGACAGGGGGTAGCCGACAGCCCCAGCATTTT.

This chain connects TRBV5-1 to TRBJ2-7; tentatively, D is TRBD2 (6 bases). Deletions cut 2 bases from V and 0 bases from J, with 18 bases between. The CDR3 has 17 amino acids. Germline loops: CDR1 SGHRS, CDR2 YFSETQ. The CDR3 loop reads CASSFFGAAGSSYEQYF. DNA for the CDR3: TGCGCCAGCAGCTTCTTCGGGGCGGCGGGAAGCTCCTACGAGCAGTACTTC.

The J gene is TRBJ1-4, the V gene TRBV18; D gene ambiguous. Germline CDR1 is KGHSH and CDR2 is LQKENI. V lost 6 bases and J 8 bases, leaving 10 bases between the germline ends. This CDR3 is built from 12 residues. CDR3 DNA sequence: TGTGCCAGCTCCCCCAATCAGGAAAAACTGTTTTTT. It encodes CASSPNQEKLFF.

This clone was observed a handful of times. This specimen includes other DNA sequences encoding the same CDR3. The rearrangement joins TRBV9 to TRBJ2-1, with 7 positions matching TRBD2. V lost 2 bases, J lost 7 bases, and 6 bases stayed unmatched. From germline, CDR1 is SGDLS and CDR2 YYNGEE. The CDR3 sequence is 14 residues long. The CDR3 bases are TGTGCCAGCAGCGTTGGGGGGGTGTGGAATGAGCAGTTCTTC. Translation gives CASSVGGVWNEQFF.

In its sample, this clone was seen a few times. The V gene is TRBV2, the J gene TRBJ2-3; the match to TRBD2 covers 15 bases. Germline V gene data show CDR1 as SNHLY and CDR2 as FYNNEI. The length of the CDR3 is 15 residues. Unmatched junction bases numbered 4, after V lost 6 bases and J lost 6 bases. The CDR3 loop is CASRGLAGGRDTQYF. In DNA, the CDR3 is TGTGCCAGCAGGGGACTAGCGGGGGGCCGGGATACGCAGTATTTT.

The rearrangement uses TRBV7-9 and TRBJ2-7; weak D call: TRBD2 (6 bases). The V gene lost 6 bases and the J gene lost 2 bases, with 11 bases spanning the gap. Germline loops: CDR1 SEHNR, CDR2 FQNEAQ (reference sequence). The CDR3 spans 13 residues. The CDR3 here is CASRRDGPYEQYF. CDR3 nucleotide sequence: TGTGCCAGCAGGCGGGACGGCCCCTACGAGCAGTACTTC.

As to this clone: It is unclear where the CDR3 begins or ends on the DNA, so no DNA is shown, and the CDR3 is as TCRdb lists it. The chain links TRBV7-9 to TRBJ2-7; the D call of TRBD1 is as the table states it, not checked on the DNA. CDR1 and CDR2 (germline): SEHNR, FQNEAQ (reference sequence). The CDR3 length equals 15 residues, ends included. This CDR3 is CASSFGPGQKYEQYF.

The V gene is TRBV7-2, the J gene TRBJ1-6; D is ambiguous. V lost 5 bases and J 7 bases, leaving 18 bases between the germline ends. The CDR3 extends over 16 amino acids. The germline gives CDR1 SGHTA, CDR2 FQGNSA. The CDR3 nucleotides are TGTGCCAGCAGCCCCCGGACCTCGTCAGTGAATTCACCCCTCCACTTT. This gives the protein CASSPRTSSVNSPLHF.

This clone was detected a few times. The chain uses TRBV2 and TRBJ1-3; D not resolved. Deletions cut 6 bases from V and 0 bases from J, with 6 bases between. The CDR3 covers 13 residues. Germline CDR1 and CDR2: SNHLY and FYNNEI. The CDR3 nucleotides are TGTGCCAGCAGAGACCACTCTGGAAACACCATATATTTT. The encoded protein is CASRDHSGNTIYF.

The rearrangement uses TRBV27 and TRBJ2-2; D assignment may be TRBD1 or TRBD2 (5 bases each). CDR3 length equals 12 residues. The germline V and J ends were trimmed by 9 bases and 7 bases, with 12 bases remaining between them. CDR1 and CDR2 (germline): MNHEY, SMNVEV (reference sequence). The CDR3 DNA reads TGTGCCAGTTGTGGGGGTCGCGGGGAGCTGTTTTTT. Translating it yields CASCGGRGELFF.

V usage is TRBV25-1 and J usage is TRBJ2-7; a weak D match, TRBD2 (6 bases). CDR3 length: 13 amino acids. Germline CDR1 and CDR2: MGHDK and SYGVNS. The germline V and J ends were trimmed by 4 bases and 9 bases, with 16 bases remaining between them. This chain's CDR3 is CASSGGPRRGQYF. The DNA for the CDR3 is TGTGCCAGCAGTGGCGGGCCGCGGCGGGGGCAGTACTTC.

This clone came up once. This chain uses TRBV7-3 with TRBJ1-1; a weak D match, TRBD1 (6 bases). V lost 8 bases, J lost 2 bases, and 12 bases lay in between. Germline V CDR1 and CDR2: SGHTA, FQGTGA. The CDR3 is 13 amino acids. CDR3 bases: TGTGCCAGCTCCAAACAGGGTAACACTGAAGCTTTCTTT. The encoded protein is CASSKQGNTEAFF.

The gene calls are TRBV10-1 and TRBJ2-7; 11 nucleotides line up with TRBD2. CDR1 is WNHNN, CDR2 SYGVQD, per germline (reference sequence). The ends lost 4 bases at V and 5 bases at J; junction bases unmatched: 4. The CDR3 has 14 amino acids. Here the CDR3 reads CASSAGTSGHEQYF. CDR3 sequence (DNA): TGCGCCAGCAGTGCCGGGACTAGCGGCCACGAGCAGTACTTC.